Presented here are 17 T cell receptor beta chains from one specimen sequenced in a study of CD8 T cells in ankylosing spondylitis. TCRdb redid the calling of the 5' RACE reads with MiXCR, one entry per CDR3 protein. Of 200,000 to 250,000 distinct CDR3 sequences listed, roughly a tenth are singletons. The sequenced material came from blood, either unsorted or a sorted T cell fraction (not recorded which). The receptors shown here come from a male donor with ankylosing spondylitis or in good health (not recorded which).

The J gene is TRBJ1-5, the V gene TRBV15; weak D call: TRBD1 (6 bases). Germline loops: CDR1 LNHNV, CDR2 YYDKDF (reference sequence). Between the trimmed V and J ends, which lost 4 bases and 6 bases, there was a span of 16 bases. This CDR3 spans 15 amino acids. CDR3 region: CATSNLAGVGQPQHF. In nucleotides, the CDR3 is TGTGCCACCAGCAACTTAGCAGGGGTCGGTCAGCCCCAGCATTTT. Variable domain in full (rest from reference TRBV15 and TRBJ1-5): DAMVIQNPRYQVTQFGKPVTLSCSQTLNHNVMYWYQQKSSQAPKLLFHYYDKDFNNEADTPDNFQSRRPNTSFCFLDIRSPGLGDTAMYLCATSNLAGVGQPQHFGDGTRLSIL.

There are many counts of this clonotype. The J gene is TRBJ2-1, the V gene TRBV9; possible D gene TRBD2, 6 bases. The CDR3 extends over 15 amino acids. The V and J ends lost 4 bases and 4 bases respectively, with 15 bases between them. Germline V lookup: CDR1 SGDLS, CDR2 YYNGEE. The CDR3 loop is CASSSSETFYNEQFF. The CDR3 DNA reads TGTGCCAGCAGCTCTAGCGAGACGTTTTACAATGAGCAGTTCTTC.

The chain joins TRBV6-1 to TRBJ1-2; D is perhaps TRBD1 (5 bases). Trimming stripped 6 bases from V and 4 bases from J, with 12 bases between. The length of the CDR3 is 13 residues. Per germline, CDR1 MNHNS and CDR2 SASEGT. DNA for the CDR3: TGTGCCAGCAGCCCGGGACTGGTCTATGGCTACACCTTC. Its translation: CASSPGLVYGYTF.

V is TRBV27 and J is TRBJ1-1; 7 bases fit TRBD1. Germline loops: CDR1 MNHEY, CDR2 SMNVEV (reference sequence). Unmatched junction bases numbered 4, after V lost 2 bases and J lost 4 bases. The CDR3 consists of 14 residues. The DNA for the CDR3 is TGTGCCAGCAGTTTAGTAGGGGGCGGCACTGAAGCTTTCTTT. Translated: CASSLVGGGTEAFF.

At least ten counts were recorded for this clonotype. The gene calls are TRBV2 and TRBJ2-5, with D possibly being TRBD1 (6 bases). CDR3 length: 18 residues. Germline V gene sequence: CDR1 SNHLY, CDR2 FYNNEI. Trimming took off 2 bases at V and 5 bases at J, with 24 bases between the two ends. The CDR3 loop is CASSENGRAQGIRETQYF. In nucleotides, the CDR3 is TGTGCCAGCAGTGAAAACGGGCGGGCACAGGGTATCAGGGAGACCCAGTACTTC.

The J gene is TRBJ1-3, the V gene TRBV13; 8 nucleotides match TRBD1. The germline V gene has CDR1 PRHDT and CDR2 FYEKMQ (reference sequence). With 5 bases clipped from V and 7 bases from J, the junction kept 7 bases outside the gene matches. CDR3 size: 14 residues. CDR3 in DNA: TGTGCCAGCAGCGAACGGACAGGGATTAACACCATATATTTT. It codes for CASSERTGINTIYF.

This clonotype has ten or more counts. V is TRBV7-2 and J is TRBJ2-1; TRBD2 might be the D (5 bases). Trimming took 1 base from V and 7 from J, leaving 8 bases between them. The CDR3 contains 13 residues. Germline V CDR1 and CDR2: SGHTA, FQGNSA. The CDR3 region is CASSLGRINEQFF. The CDR3 region has the DNA TGTGCCAGCAGCTTAGGGAGGATAAATGAGCAGTTCTTC.

This chain links TRBV7-9 with TRBJ1-6; D remains ambiguous. From germline, CDR1 is SEHNR and CDR2 FQNEAQ (reference sequence). The CDR3 runs 16 residues. Deletions cut 5 bases from V and 8 bases from J, with 19 bases between. Here the CDR3 DNA reads TGTGCCAGCAGCGATAAAACATGGGGATCCGATTCACCCCTCCACTTT. Its translation is CASSDKTWGSDSPLHF.

As to this clonotype: A clone one base away is much larger, so this may be a read error. V is TRBV28 and J is TRBJ2-7; TRBD1 aligns across 10 bases. Germline V gene data show CDR1 as MDHEN and CDR2 as SYDVKM. The CDR3 totals 16 residues. In nucleotides, the CDR3 is TGTGTCAGCAGTTTAAGGGGACAGGGGAGCGTTGCTGAGCAGTACTTC. Translation gives CVSSLRGQGSVAEQYF.

This clonotype was counted between two and nine times. The chain carries TRBV20-1 and TRBJ2-3, with 13 bases fitting TRBD2. CDR1 is DFQATT, CDR2 SNEGSKA, per germline (reference sequence). J gave up 0 bases and V 3 bases, and 15 bases lay outside the gene matches. CDR3 size: 20 residues. CDR3 protein: CSASPPSWTSGRPSTDTQYF. The DNA for the CDR3 is TGCAGTGCTAGCCCCCCCTCTTGGACTAGCGGGAGACCTAGCACAGATACGCAGTATTTT.

This clonotype has at least ten counts. The chain combines TRBV7-2 with TRBJ2-7, with 7 bases identical to TRBD2. The CDR3 totals 16 residues. Trimming took 0 bases from V and 2 from J; bases not matched to a gene: 7. Per the germline V gene, CDR1 is SGHTA and CDR2 is FQGNSA. The CDR3 loop is CASSLAGRLAAYEQYF. The CDR3 nucleotides read TGTGCCAGCAGCTTAGCGGGGCGGCTAGCGGCCTACGAGCAGTACTTC.

This clonotype was counted only a few times. The J gene is TRBJ2-7, the V gene TRBV7-8; D might be TRBD1 (5 bases). Germline V gene lookup returns CDR1 SGHVS and CDR2 FQNEAQ. CDR3 length: 13 residues. V was clipped by 5 bases and J by 1 base, with 9 bases between them. The CDR3, as DNA: TGTGCCAGCAGCGAACAGGAGTCCTACGAGCAGTACTTC. It yields the protein CASSEQESYEQYF.

This clonotype appeared a few times. This rearrangement joins TRBV5-5 to TRBJ2-7, with D possibly TRBD2 on 6 matching bases. The V gene's germline CDR1 is SGHKS and CDR2 YYEKEE (reference sequence). Deletions cut 3 bases from V and 0 bases from J, with 13 bases between. The CDR3 has 15 residues. The CDR3 protein is CASSWEEVTSYEQYF. DNA of the CDR3: TGTGCCAGCAGCTGGGAGGAGGTTACCTCCTACGAGCAGTACTTC.

This clonotype was counted many times. The gene calls are TRBV5-1 and TRBJ2-3, with 9 bases lining up with TRBD2. The CDR3 covers 14 residues. J gave up 2 bases and V 6 bases, and 4 bases lay outside the gene matches. CDR1 and CDR2 (germline): SGHRS, YFSETQ. The CDR3 bases are TGCGCCAGCAAGCCTAGCGGGGTCACAGATACGCAGTATTTT. Its protein is CASKPSGVTDTQYF. Combining the CDR3 with reference TRBV5-1 and TRBJ2-3 gives the whole variable domain KAGVTQTPRYLIKTRGQQVTLSCSPISGHRSVSWYQQTPGQGLQFLFEYFSETQRNKGNFPGRFSGRQFSNSRSEMNVSTLELGDSALYLCASKPSGVTDTQYFGPGTRLTVL.

The table lists this clonotype with a few counts. The chain carries TRBV30 and TRBJ1-1, with 8 nucleotides matching TRBD1. Germline loops: CDR1 GTSNPN, CDR2 SVGIG (reference sequence). The V gene end was trimmed by 5 bases and the J gene end by 6 bases; junction bases not matched to a gene: 5. The CDR3 consists of 12 residues. The CDR3 nucleotides read TGTGCCTGGGACAGGGGAGCATCTGAAGCTTTCTTT. This translates into CAWDRGASEAFF.

Many counts were recorded for this clonotype. The chain carries TRBV5-6 and TRBJ2-5, with D unresolved. Trimming took off 2 bases at V and 3 bases at J, with 8 bases between the two ends. Germline CDR1 is SGHDT and CDR2 is YYEEEE. The CDR3 sequence is 13 residues long. This CDR3 is CASSLSNKETQYF. The CDR3 coding sequence is TGTGCCAGCAGCTTATCCAATAAAGAGACCCAGTACTTC.

The table lists this clonotype with many counts. The rearrangement links TRBV2 to TRBJ2-3; TRBD2 might be the D (6 bases). The V gene lost 4 bases and the J gene lost 1 base, with 12 bases spanning the gap. Germline V CDR1 and CDR2: SNHLY, FYNNEI. The CDR3 covers 15 residues. The DNA for the CDR3 is TGTGCCAGCAGTGGGGACTCCGTTGGCACAGATACGCAGTATTTT. Translated: CASSGDSVGTDTQYF.